The following is a T cell receptor beta chain sequence with its context. The CDR3 covers 15 residues. The V gene lost 0 bases and the J gene lost 5 bases, with 11 bases spanning the gap. The germline V gene encodes CDR1 LNHDA and CDR2 SQIVND (reference sequence). These data originate in a study of blood T cell repertoires in COVID-19. Assay used: immunoSEQ multiplex PCR; TCRdb lists only in-frame clones, some missing. The sample contains 400,000 to 450,000 clones, approximately 92% of which appear only once. The sample taken for sequencing was PBMCs or T cells enriched from blood (not recorded which). V and J are TRBV19 and TRBJ1-5; possible D gene TRBD1, 6 bases. The receptor's source is a man aged 30 to 45 who had recovered from COVID-19. CDR3 protein: CASSIELTGYQPQHF. DNA of the CDR3: TGTGCCAGTAGTATAGAATTAACAGGGTATCAGCCCCAGCATTTT.